Below are 13 T cell receptor beta chains sequenced from a single sample in a study of OX40 agonist ivuxolimab in advanced cancers. Profiled with immunoSEQ multiplex PCR; TCRdb holds only in-frame clones, not every one. The sample gives around 68,000 clones, roughly 84% of which show up once; around 0.7% is in the top ten. The sequencing here drew on CD4+ or CD8+ T cells sorted from blood, taken in a trial of the OX40 agonist ivuxolimab. These receptors were taken from an adult with an advanced solid tumor such as melanoma, head and neck, liver or kidney cancer.

V usage is TRBV5-6 and J usage is TRBJ1-3; perhaps TRBD1 as D (6 bases). Germline-derived CDR1 and CDR2 are SGHDT and YYEEEE. V dropped 0 bases and J dropped 2 bases, with 12 bases sitting between them. The CDR3 is 16 residues long. The DNA of the CDR3 is TGTGCCAGCAGCTTGGCGCCGGGGGCAGCTGGAAACACCATATATTTT. Encoded protein: CASSLAPGAAGNTIYF.

V usage is TRBV12-5 and J usage is TRBJ1-1; D not resolved. With 4 bases removed from V and 4 bases from J, the gap between germline ends came to 16 bases. This CDR3 region has 15 residues. Germline V gene lookup returns CDR1 LGHNT and CDR2 FRNRAP. CDR3 loop: CASGWKMETSTEAFF. Written as DNA, the CDR3 is TGTGCTAGTGGTTGGAAGATGGAGACGAGCACTGAAGCTTTCTTT.

The rearrangement joins TRBV28 to TRBJ2-1, with TRBD2 matching over 9 bases. Germline V lookup: CDR1 MDHEN, CDR2 SYDVKM. Trimming removed 0 bases from V and 7 bases from J; junction bases left unmatched: 7. The CDR3 covers 16 residues. CDR3 loop: CASSLWASGVVNEQFF. CDR3 bases: TGTGCCAGCAGTTTATGGGCTAGCGGGGTTGTAAATGAGCAGTTCTTC.

CDR3 residues: CASSAGTPSGEKLFF. The DNA of the CDR3 is TGTGCCAGCAGTGCCGGGACACCCTCAGGTGAAAAACTGTTTTTT. The chain links TRBV2 to TRBJ1-4; the D gene is possibly TRBD1 (6 bases). The CDR3 is 15 residues long. In germline, CDR1 is SNHLY, CDR2 FYNNEI. The V and J ends lost 4 bases and 7 bases respectively, with 16 bases between them.

V usage is TRBV4-3 and J usage is TRBJ1-2, with a tentative D call TRBD1 (5 bases). V was shortened by 0 bases and J by 3 bases, with 14 bases between the two germline ends. CDR3 length: 16 amino acids. The germline V gene has CDR1 LGHNA and CDR2 YSLEER. The CDR3 coding sequence is TGCGCCAGCAGCCAAGATCTTACAGGAGCTGACTATGGCTACACCTTC. This sequence encodes CASSQDLTGADYGYTF.

The rearrangement joins TRBV18 to TRBJ2-5, with 9 bases identical to TRBD1. The ends lost 5 bases at V and 2 bases at J; junction bases unmatched: 6. The CDR3 covers 15 residues. Germline-derived CDR1 and CDR2 are KGHSH and LQKENI. DNA of the CDR3: TGTGCCAGCTCAATCGGGACAGGGTTGCAAGAGACCCAGTACTTC. Translation: CASSIGTGLQETQYF. Using reference TRBV18 and TRBJ2-5 for the parts outside the CDR3, the full variable domain is NAGVMQNPRHLVRRRGQEARLRCSPMKGHSHVYWYRQLPEEGLKFMVYLQKENIIDESGMPKERFSAEFPKEGPSILRIQQVVRGDSAAYFCASSIGTGLQETQYFGPGTRLLVL.

The V and J genes are TRBV2 and TRBJ1-5; D perhaps matches TRBD1 (5 bases). This CDR3 region has 14 residues. From germline, CDR1 is SNHLY and CDR2 FYNNEI. V was trimmed by 3 bases and J by 4 bases, leaving 10 bases between them. CDR3 in amino acids: CASSERSGNQPQHF. The DNA of the CDR3 is TGTGCCAGCAGTGAGAGGTCAGGGAATCAGCCCCAGCATTTT.

The CDR3 nucleotides are TGTGCCAGCTCACCACGTGAACACACCGGGGAGCTGTTTTTT. It specifies CASSPREHTGELFF. This chain connects TRBV18 to TRBJ2-2; D uncertain. This CDR3 has 14 amino acids. Germline CDR1 KGHSH, CDR2 LQKENI. Trimming took 1 base from V and 3 from J, leaving 6 bases between them.

The V gene is TRBV4-1, the J gene TRBJ1-4; D gene unclear. V gave up 4 bases and J gave up 0 bases, with 12 bases separating them. CDR3 length: 16 amino acids. CDR1 and CDR2 from the germline V gene are MGHRA and YSYEKL. The chain's CDR3 is CASSPQPRATNEKLFF. The CDR3 DNA follows: TGCGCCAGCAGCCCCCAGCCGCGGGCAACTAATGAAAAACTGTTTTTT.

In its sample, this clone was seen once. The CDR3: CASSSGRGGYNEQFF. The CDR3 DNA sequence: TGTGCCAGCAGCTCGGGCAGAGGGGGGTACAATGAGCAGTTCTTC. V is TRBV7-2 and J is TRBJ2-1; TRBD1 or TRBD2 may be the D gene (6 bases each). CDR1 is SGHTA and CDR2 is FQGNSA in the germline V gene. The V end was cut by 4 bases, the J end by 4 bases, with 14 bases between. This CDR3 has 15 amino acids.

The chain carries TRBV6-1 and TRBJ2-2, with a possible D match to TRBD1 (5 bases). The germline gives CDR1 MNHNS, CDR2 SASEGT. This CDR3 has 14 residues. The V end was cut by 5 bases, the J end by 1 base, with 8 bases between. This chain's CDR3 is CASSLTVNTGELFF. DNA of the CDR3: TGTGCCAGCAGTCTGACAGTGAACACCGGGGAGCTGTTTTTT.

This rearrangement joins TRBV28 to TRBJ1-5; 7 bases fit TRBD1. Trimming at V came to 4 bases and at J to 2 bases, leaving 8 bases not matched to a gene. The CDR3 has 16 residues. CDR1 MDHEN and CDR2 SYDVKM come from the germline V gene. The CDR3, as DNA: TGTGCCAGCAGTTCTCCTTCTGGACAGGGCAATCAGCCCCAGCATTTT. Protein sequence: CASSSPSGQGNQPQHF. Full variable domain (missing parts from reference TRBV28 and TRBJ1-5): DVKVTQSSRYLVKRTGEKVFLECVQDMDHENMFWYRQDPGLGLRLIYFSYDVKMKEKGDIPEGYSVSREKKERFSLILESASTNQTSMYLCASSSPSGQGNQPQHFGDGTRLSIL.

This clone was picked up one time. The chain employs TRBV18 and TRBJ2-5; D unclear. The CDR3 sequence is 14 residues long. Germline lookup yields CDR1 KGHSH and CDR2 LQKENI. Trimming took off 4 bases at V and 4 bases at J, with 13 bases between the two ends. This CDR3 is CASSQINPGETQYF. In nucleotides, the CDR3 is TGTGCCAGCTCACAGATAAACCCCGGAGAGACCCAGTACTTC.